Listed below are T cell receptor beta chains from one sample, sequenced in a study of blood T cell repertoires in COVID-19. Clones were sequenced by immunoSEQ multiplex PCR, and TCRdb holds only the in-frame ones, with some missing. Among some 230,000 clones listed, around 80% were seen once. The material sequenced was PBMCs or T cells enriched from blood (not recorded which). The receptor source for this set is a man in his forties who had recovered from COVID-19. Each CDR3 is given with its conserved first and last residue. A D gene is named only where the DNA matches it firmly. Clone size is shown for a subset of rows, as once, few, many or a class of expanded clone.

CDR3nt: TGTGCCACCAGTGATTTTTGGGGCGAGCAGCCCCAGCATTTT; CDR3aa: CATSDFWGEQPQHF; d_gene: -; j_gene: TRBJ1-5; len: 14; v_gene: TRBV24-1; abundance: -
CDR3nt: TGCGCCAGCAGCCAACCCGGGACAGGGGTCTACGAGCAGTACTTC; CDR3aa: CASSQPGTGVYEQYF; d_gene: TRBD1; j_gene: TRBJ2-7; len: 15; v_gene: TRBV4-1; abundance: few
CDR3nt: TGTGCCAGCAGTGAGGCTAGCGGGAGGGTTTCCACCGGGGAGCTGTTTTTT; CDR3aa: CASSEASGRVSTGELFF; d_gene: TRBD2; j_gene: TRBJ2-2; len: 17; v_gene: TRBV2; abundance: -
CDR3nt: TGTGCCAGCAGTGTTGGAGCCCGACCCTTTGGGTTCGATACGCAGTATTTT; CDR3aa: CASSVGARPFGFDTQYF; d_gene: -; j_gene: TRBJ2-3; len: 17; v_gene: TRBV6-1; abundance: -
CDR3nt: TGTGCTAGTGGTTTGGCCCCCGCTAGCGGGGGACGTGAGACCCAGTACTTC; CDR3aa: CASGLAPASGGRETQYF; d_gene: TRBD2; j_gene: TRBJ2-5; len: 17; v_gene: TRBV12-5; abundance: many
CDR3nt: TGTGCCAGCAGCCTCCGGTTGCCGGGGTCCGGGGCCAACGTCCTGACTTTC; CDR3aa: CASSLRLPGSGANVLTF; d_gene: -; j_gene: TRBJ2-6; len: 17; v_gene: TRBV5-4; abundance: -
CDR3nt: TGTGCCAGCAGCCAACTAAGACAGGGCGCGACTGAAGCTTTCTTT; CDR3aa: CASSQLRQGATEAFF; d_gene: TRBD1; j_gene: TRBJ1-1; len: 15; v_gene: TRBV14; abundance: -
CDR3nt: TGTGCCAGCAGCGAACAGGGACTAGCAATTTATCAAGAGACCCAGTACTTC; CDR3aa: CASSEQGLAIYQETQYF; d_gene: TRBD2; j_gene: TRBJ2-5; len: 17; v_gene: TRBV6-2/TRBV6-3; abundance: -
CDR3nt: TGTGCCAGCAGCCCCAGACAGCAGGATAATTCACCCCTCCACTTT; CDR3aa: CASSPRQQDNSPLHF; d_gene: -; j_gene: TRBJ1-6; len: 15; v_gene: TRBV3-1/TRBV3-2; abundance: -
CDR3nt: TGTGCCAGCAGGGATACCGGGACACCGTTTTCACCCCTCCACTTT; CDR3aa: CASRDTGTPFSPLHF; d_gene: -; j_gene: TRBJ1-6; len: 15; v_gene: TRBV2; abundance: -
CDR3nt: TGTGCTAGTGGTTTGAATACAGGGCCCAACTACAATGAGCAGTTCTTC; CDR3aa: CASGLNTGPNYNEQFF; d_gene: -; j_gene: TRBJ2-1; len: 16; v_gene: TRBV12-5; abundance: medium-sized
CDR3nt: TGTGCCAGCTCACCTGGAACAGGGTCGGGAAACACCATATATTTT; CDR3aa: CASSPGTGSGNTIYF; d_gene: -; j_gene: TRBJ1-3; len: 15; v_gene: TRBV18; abundance: -
CDR3nt: TGTGCCAGCAGTGAAATGAGGCCGGGGGAGCTGTTTTTT; CDR3aa: CASSEMRPGELFF; d_gene: -; j_gene: TRBJ2-2; len: 13; v_gene: TRBV6-1; abundance: few
CDR3nt: TGTGCCAGCAGGGGGGGACTAGTGAGAGAGACCCAGTACTTC; CDR3aa: CASRGGLVRETQYF; d_gene: TRBD2; j_gene: TRBJ2-5; len: 14; v_gene: TRBV28; abundance: -
CDR3nt: TGTGCCAGCAGCGCGGCCGGGGGAGGTCAGCCCCAGCATTTT; CDR3aa: CASSAAGGGQPQHF; d_gene: -; j_gene: TRBJ1-5; len: 14; v_gene: TRBV7-2; abundance: -
CDR3nt: TGCGCCAGCAGCTTGGATGTCAGGGGTGGACAGCCCCAGCATTTT; CDR3aa: CASSLDVRGGQPQHF; d_gene: -; j_gene: TRBJ1-5; len: 15; v_gene: TRBV5-1; abundance: few
CDR3nt: TGTGCCAGCAGCTTCAGTACATCTCACACAGATACGCAGTATTTT; CDR3aa: CASSFSTSHTDTQYF; d_gene: -; j_gene: TRBJ2-3; len: 15; v_gene: TRBV7-2; abundance: -
CDR3nt: TGTGCCAGCAGCTTATCCTGGGCACAGCCCCAGCATTTT; CDR3aa: CASSLSWAQPQHF; d_gene: -; j_gene: TRBJ1-5; len: 13; v_gene: TRBV7-6; abundance: few
CDR3nt: TGCAGTGCTAGTGCGGGACTAGTGGTCCGTGAGCAGTTCTTC; CDR3aa: CSASAGLVVREQFF; d_gene: TRBD2; j_gene: TRBJ2-1; len: 14; v_gene: TRBV20-1; abundance: -
CDR3nt: TGTGCCAGCAGCCGTAGCGGGGGGGCCCCAGATACGCAGTATTTT; CDR3aa: CASSRSGGAPDTQYF; d_gene: TRBD2; j_gene: TRBJ2-3; len: 15; v_gene: TRBV11-2; abundance: -
CDR3nt: TGCGCCAGCAGCTTGGCAGGGGGCGGGGAGACCCAGTACTTC; CDR3aa: CASSLAGGGETQYF; d_gene: TRBD1; j_gene: TRBJ2-5; len: 14; v_gene: TRBV5-1; abundance: -
CDR3nt: TGTGCCAGCAGCCAGCGGACAGGGGACCACGAGCAGTACTTC; CDR3aa: CASSQRTGDHEQYF; d_gene: TRBD1; j_gene: TRBJ2-7; len: 14; v_gene: TRBV13; abundance: -
CDR3nt: TGTGCCAGCAGCTCCCAGGCCCCGGCGTTCTCCTACAATGAGCAGTTCTTC; CDR3aa: CASSSQAPAFSYNEQFF; d_gene: -; j_gene: TRBJ2-1; len: 17; v_gene: TRBV7-3; abundance: -
CDR3nt: TGTGCCAGCAGCTTCACTAGCGGGGGGGCAGATACGCAGTATTTT; CDR3aa: CASSFTSGGADTQYF; d_gene: TRBD2; j_gene: TRBJ2-3; len: 15; v_gene: TRBV5-5; abundance: -
CDR3nt: TGTGCCAGTAGTCACAGCGGGAGGCCCGAGCAGTACTTC; CDR3aa: CASSHSGRPEQYF; d_gene: TRBD2; j_gene: TRBJ2-7; len: 13; v_gene: TRBV19; abundance: few
CDR3nt: TGCGCCAGCAGCTTGGGGGTCGGGGGAACCGGGGAGCTGTTTTTT; CDR3aa: CASSLGVGGTGELFF; d_gene: -; j_gene: TRBJ2-2; len: 15; v_gene: TRBV5-1; abundance: once
CDR3nt: TGCAGCGCTGCTGCCGGCAAGGGACAAACTAACACTGAAGCTTTCTTT; CDR3aa: CSAAAGKGQTNTEAFF; d_gene: -; j_gene: TRBJ1-1; len: 16; v_gene: TRBV29-1; abundance: -
CDR3nt: TGTGCCAGCAGTTTCAACACATACAATGAGCAGTTCTTC; CDR3aa: CASSFNTYNEQFF; d_gene: -; j_gene: TRBJ2-1; len: 13; v_gene: TRBV27; abundance: -
CDR3nt: TGTGCCAGCTCACCAGGAACAGTCGGGGACACCATATATTTT; CDR3aa: CASSPGTVGDTIYF; d_gene: -; j_gene: TRBJ1-3; len: 14; v_gene: TRBV18; abundance: few
CDR3nt: TGTGCCAGCAGCTTGTTCTCCTTCGACTTCAGAGACACTGAAGCTTTCTTT; CDR3aa: CASSLFSFDFRDTEAFF; d_gene: -; j_gene: TRBJ1-1; len: 17; v_gene: TRBV5-4; abundance: -
CDR3nt: TGCGCCAGCAGTACCAGGGGGTACGAGCAGTACTTC; CDR3aa: CASSTRGYEQYF; d_gene: TRBD1; j_gene: TRBJ2-7; len: 12; v_gene: TRBV5-1; abundance: -
CDR3nt: TGCGCCAGCAGCCCAGACGGGACAGTAGAAGAGACCCAGTACTTC; CDR3aa: CASSPDGTVEETQYF; d_gene: TRBD1; j_gene: TRBJ2-5; len: 15; v_gene: TRBV5-1; abundance: -
CDR3nt: TGTGCCAGCAGCAGGGACAGGGTGGGGCAGCCCCAGCATTTT; CDR3aa: CASSRDRVGQPQHF; d_gene: TRBD1; j_gene: TRBJ1-5; len: 14; v_gene: TRBV5-8; abundance: -
CDR3nt: TGTGCCAGCATCTCTGAAATAAGGGGGGGGAACACTGAAGCTTTCTTT; CDR3aa: CASISEIRGGNTEAFF; d_gene: -; j_gene: TRBJ1-1; len: 16; v_gene: TRBV2; abundance: -
CDR3nt: TGTGCCAGCTCACCCCTTTCCACAGGGGTGGACACCGGGGAGCTGTTTTTT; CDR3aa: CASSPLSTGVDTGELFF; d_gene: TRBD1; j_gene: TRBJ2-2; len: 17; v_gene: TRBV18; abundance: few
CDR3nt: TGTGCCAGCACCCTCCAAGGCAGGGGGGCAGGCGAGCAGTACTTC; CDR3aa: CASTLQGRGAGEQYF; d_gene: -; j_gene: TRBJ2-7; len: 15; v_gene: TRBV5-6; abundance: -
CDR3nt: TGTGCCAGCAGCTTGTCGGGACAGGGAAATCAGCCCCAGCATTTT; CDR3aa: CASSLSGQGNQPQHF; d_gene: TRBD1; j_gene: TRBJ1-5; len: 15; v_gene: TRBV7-2; abundance: -
CDR3nt: TGTGCCAGCAGCCCGGCAACAGGGAAGAATGAGCAGTTCTTC; CDR3aa: CASSPATGKNEQFF; d_gene: -; j_gene: TRBJ2-1; len: 14; v_gene: TRBV5-4; abundance: -
CDR3nt: TGTGCCAGCATCGGGGATTCAAATACGCAGTATTTT; CDR3aa: CASIGDSNTQYF; d_gene: -; j_gene: TRBJ2-3; len: 12; v_gene: TRBV2; abundance: -
CDR3nt: TGTGCCAGCAGTTTAGGTGGGGCTCAGGGTAATGAGCAGTTCTTC; CDR3aa: CASSLGGAQGNEQFF; d_gene: -; j_gene: TRBJ2-1; len: 15; v_gene: TRBV27; abundance: -
CDR3nt: TGTGCCAGCACCGAGAGGGCAGCCCTGAACACTGAAGCTTTCTTT; CDR3aa: CASTERAALNTEAFF; d_gene: -; j_gene: TRBJ1-1; len: 15; v_gene: TRBV6-5; abundance: -
CDR3nt: TGTGCCAGCAGGAGACAGGGGGTTGGCTACACCTTC; CDR3aa: CASRRQGVGYTF; d_gene: TRBD1; j_gene: TRBJ1-2; len: 12; v_gene: TRBV27; abundance: -
CDR3nt: TGTGCCAGCAGCCGGACCGGGACAGGGGGTTCCGGGGCCAACGTCCTGACTTTC; CDR3aa: CASSRTGTGGSGANVLTF; d_gene: TRBD1; j_gene: TRBJ2-6; len: 18; v_gene: TRBV3-1/TRBV3-2; abundance: -
CDR3nt: TGCAGCGCAGGACAGGAGTCGGGCATTCAGTACTTC; CDR3aa: CSAGQESGIQYF; d_gene: TRBD1; j_gene: TRBJ2-4; len: 12; v_gene: TRBV29-1; abundance: -
CDR3nt: TGTGCCAGCAGCTCCATCCTTAGCGGGGGGGCCTTCGAGCAGTACTTC; CDR3aa: CASSSILSGGAFEQYF; d_gene: TRBD2; j_gene: TRBJ2-7; len: 16; v_gene: TRBV11-1; abundance: few
CDR3nt: TGTGCCAGCAGCCCGGCGGGGGAAAGCTCCTACAATGAGCAGTTCTTC; CDR3aa: CASSPAGESSYNEQFF; d_gene: TRBD2; j_gene: TRBJ2-1; len: 16; v_gene: TRBV5-5; abundance: -
CDR3nt: TGTGCCAGCAGCAGGGACACGACTAACTATGGCTACACCTTC; CDR3aa: CASSRDTTNYGYTF; d_gene: -; j_gene: TRBJ1-2; len: 14; v_gene: TRBV7-3; abundance: -